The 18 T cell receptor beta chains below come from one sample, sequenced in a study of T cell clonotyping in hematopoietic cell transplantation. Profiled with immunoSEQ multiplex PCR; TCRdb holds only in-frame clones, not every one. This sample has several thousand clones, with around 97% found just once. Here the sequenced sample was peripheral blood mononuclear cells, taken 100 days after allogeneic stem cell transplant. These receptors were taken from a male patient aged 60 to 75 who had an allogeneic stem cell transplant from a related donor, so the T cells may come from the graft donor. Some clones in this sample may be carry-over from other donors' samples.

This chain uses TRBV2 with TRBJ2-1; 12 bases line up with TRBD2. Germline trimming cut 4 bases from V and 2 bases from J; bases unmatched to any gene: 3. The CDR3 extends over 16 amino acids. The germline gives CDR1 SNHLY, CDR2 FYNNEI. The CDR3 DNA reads TGTGCCAGCAGTGGGACTAGCGGGGAAGCCTACAATGAGCAGTTCTTC. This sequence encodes CASSGTSGEAYNEQFF.

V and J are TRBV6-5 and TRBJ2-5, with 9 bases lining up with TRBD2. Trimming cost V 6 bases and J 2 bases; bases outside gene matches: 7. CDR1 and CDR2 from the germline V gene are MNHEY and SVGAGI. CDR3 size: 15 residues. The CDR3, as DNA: TGTGCCAGCAGCCGGGGAGCGGGGGGACAAGAGACCCAGTACTTC. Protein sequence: CASSRGAGGQETQYF.

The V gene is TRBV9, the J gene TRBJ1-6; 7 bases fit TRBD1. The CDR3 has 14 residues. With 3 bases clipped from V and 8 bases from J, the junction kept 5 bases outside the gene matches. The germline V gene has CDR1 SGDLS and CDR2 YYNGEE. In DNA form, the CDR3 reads TGTGCCAGCAGCGCCCGGGACAGCTATTCACCCCTCCACTTT. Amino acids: CASSARDSYSPLHF.

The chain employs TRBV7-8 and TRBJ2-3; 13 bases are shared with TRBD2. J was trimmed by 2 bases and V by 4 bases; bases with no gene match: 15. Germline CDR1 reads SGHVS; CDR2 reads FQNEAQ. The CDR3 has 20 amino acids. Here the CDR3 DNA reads TGTGCCAGCAGCTCTCGTGGAGTGAGGACTAGCGGGGGACTCACAGATACGCAGTATTTT. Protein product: CASSSRGVRTSGGLTDTQYF. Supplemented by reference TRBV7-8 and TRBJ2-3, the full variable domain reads GAGVSQSPRYKVAKRGQDVALRCDPISGHVSLFWYQQALGQGPEFLTYFQNEAQLDKSGLPSDRFFAERPEGSVSTLKIQRTQQEDSAVYLCASSSRGVRTSGGLTDTQYFGPGTRLTVL.

CDR3 amino acids: CASSEFGGEAFF. In nucleotides, the CDR3 is TGTGCCAGCAGTGAATTCGGGGGTGAAGCTTTCTTT. This chain connects TRBV2 to TRBJ1-1; weak D call: TRBD1 (5 bases). Deletions cut 2 bases from V and 7 bases from J, with 8 bases between. Germline CDR1 SNHLY, CDR2 FYNNEI. CDR3 length equals 12 residues.

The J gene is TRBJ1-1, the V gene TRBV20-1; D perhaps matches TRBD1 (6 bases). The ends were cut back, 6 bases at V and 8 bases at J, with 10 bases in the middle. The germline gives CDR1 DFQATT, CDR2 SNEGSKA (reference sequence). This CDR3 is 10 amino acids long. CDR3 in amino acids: CSAKTGEAFF. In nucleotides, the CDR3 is TGCAGTGCGAAAACAGGGGAAGCTTTCTTT.

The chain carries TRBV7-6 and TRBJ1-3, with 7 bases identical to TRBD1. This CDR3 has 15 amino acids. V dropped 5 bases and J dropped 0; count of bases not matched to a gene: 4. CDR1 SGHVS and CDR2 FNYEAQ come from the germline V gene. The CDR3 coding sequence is TGTGCCAGCAGCACGGGGACAGTCTCTGGAAACACCATATATTTT. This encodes CASSTGTVSGNTIYF. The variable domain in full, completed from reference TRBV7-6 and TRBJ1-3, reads GAGVSQSPRYKVTKRGQDVALRCDPISGHVSLYWYRQALGQGPEFLTYFNYEAQQDKSGLPNDRFSAERPEGSISTLTIQRTEQRDSAMYRCASSTGTVSGNTIYFGEGSWLTVV.

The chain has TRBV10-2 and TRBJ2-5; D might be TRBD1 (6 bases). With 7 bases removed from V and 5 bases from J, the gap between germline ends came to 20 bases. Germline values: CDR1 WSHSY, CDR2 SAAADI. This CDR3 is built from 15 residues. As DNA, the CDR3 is TGCGCCAGCAAACCGGGACACACTAGTAAGGAGACCCAGTACTTC. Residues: CASKPGHTSKETQYF.

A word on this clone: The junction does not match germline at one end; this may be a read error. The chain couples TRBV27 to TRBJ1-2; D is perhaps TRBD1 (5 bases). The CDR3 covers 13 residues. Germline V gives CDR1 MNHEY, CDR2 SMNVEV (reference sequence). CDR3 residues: CASRWGTDYGYTF. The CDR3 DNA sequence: TGTGCCAGCAGATGGGGGACGGACTATGGTTACACCTTC.

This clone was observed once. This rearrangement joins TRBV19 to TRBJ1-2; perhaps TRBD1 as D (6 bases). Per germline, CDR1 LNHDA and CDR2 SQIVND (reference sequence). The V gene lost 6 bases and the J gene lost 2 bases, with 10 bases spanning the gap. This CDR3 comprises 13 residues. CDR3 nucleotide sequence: TGTGCCAGTAGGGTGGACAGAAACTATGGCTACACCTTC. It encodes CASRVDRNYGYTF.

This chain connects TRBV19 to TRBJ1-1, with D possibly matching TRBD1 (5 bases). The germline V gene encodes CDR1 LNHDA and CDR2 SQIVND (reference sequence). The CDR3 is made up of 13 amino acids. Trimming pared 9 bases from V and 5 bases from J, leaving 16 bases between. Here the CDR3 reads CASSRSGGTEAFF. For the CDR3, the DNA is TGTGCCAGCAGCAGGAGTGGGGGGACTGAAGCTTTCTTT.

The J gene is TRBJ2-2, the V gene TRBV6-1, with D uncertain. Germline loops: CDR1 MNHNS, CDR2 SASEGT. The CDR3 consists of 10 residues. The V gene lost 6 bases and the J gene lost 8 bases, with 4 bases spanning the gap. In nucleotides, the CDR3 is TGTGCCAGCAGGTCAGGGGAGCTGTTTTTT. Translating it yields CASRSGELFF.

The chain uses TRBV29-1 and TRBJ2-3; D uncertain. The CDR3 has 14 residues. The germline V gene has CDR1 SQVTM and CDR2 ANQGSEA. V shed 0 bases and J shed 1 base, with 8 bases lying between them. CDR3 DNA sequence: TGCAGCGTTGAAGACTCCTCAGGCACAGATACGCAGTATTTT. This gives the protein CSVEDSSGTDTQYF.

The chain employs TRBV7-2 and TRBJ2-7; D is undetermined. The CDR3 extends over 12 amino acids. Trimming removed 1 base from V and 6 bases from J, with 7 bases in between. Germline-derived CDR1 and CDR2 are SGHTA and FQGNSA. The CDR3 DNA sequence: TGTGCCAGCAGCTTAGTTCCCAGCGAGCAGTACTTC. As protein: CASSLVPSEQYF.

CDR3 protein: CASRPLERGGSGEQYF. The DNA of the CDR3 is TGTGCCAGCAGACCTCTAGAGCGGGGGGGCTCGGGAGAGCAGTACTTC. The rearrangement links TRBV2 to TRBJ2-7; 10 bases are a match to TRBD2. J gave up 7 bases and V 6 bases, and 15 bases lay outside the gene matches. This CDR3 has 16 residues. Per germline, CDR1 SNHLY and CDR2 FYNNEI.

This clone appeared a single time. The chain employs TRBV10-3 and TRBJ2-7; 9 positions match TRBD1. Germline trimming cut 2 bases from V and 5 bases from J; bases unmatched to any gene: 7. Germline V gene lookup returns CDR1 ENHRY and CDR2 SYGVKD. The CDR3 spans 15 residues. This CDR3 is CAISEPDRGSNEQYF. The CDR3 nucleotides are TGTGCCATCAGTGAGCCGGACAGGGGAAGTAACGAGCAGTACTTC.

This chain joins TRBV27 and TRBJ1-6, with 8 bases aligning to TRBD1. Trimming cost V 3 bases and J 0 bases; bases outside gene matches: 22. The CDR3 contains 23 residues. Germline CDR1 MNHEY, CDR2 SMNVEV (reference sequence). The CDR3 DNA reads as TGTGCCAGCAGTTTCGACGGCCGGCCGACAGGGGCCAACCAATACTCCTATAATTCACCCCTCCACTTT. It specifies CASSFDGRPTGANQYSYNSPLHF.

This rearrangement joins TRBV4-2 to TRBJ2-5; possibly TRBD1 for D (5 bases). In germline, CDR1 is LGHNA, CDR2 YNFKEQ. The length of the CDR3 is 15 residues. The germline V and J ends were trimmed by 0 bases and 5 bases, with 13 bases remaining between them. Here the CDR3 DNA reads TGTGCCAGCAGCCAAGATGGACAACCAAGGGAGACCCAGTACTTC. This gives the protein CASSQDGQPRETQYF.